These T cell receptor beta chains were read from a single sample in a study of T-cell reconstitution after alpha-beta-depleted transplantation in children. In TCRdb, the PCR reads were re-called with MiXCR into one record per CDR3 protein. Of fewer than 750,000 distinct CDR3 sequences in the sample, approximately 30% are singletons; the top ten hold approximately 33%. Sequences were derived from PBMCs, sampled before TCRalphabeta/CD19-depleted stem cell transplant. These receptors all come from a boy under two years old with Wiskott-Aldrich syndrome, due to receive a stem cell transplant. The CDR3 runs from the conserved cysteine through the conserved F or W. Each record gives: clone size, D gene, V gene, J gene, CDR3 DNA, CDR3 protein. The D gene is left open where the match is weak. A row's size may be missing; if present it is once, few, many or a size class.

-	-	TRBV18	TRBJ1-2	TGTGCCAGCTCCCGGGTTGAGGCGGGCCCCTATGGCTACACCTTC	CASSRVEAGPYGYTF
few	-	TRBV10-3	TRBJ1-1	TGTGCCTCTCAGACGGCAATGAACACTGAAGCTTTCTTT	CASQTAMNTEAFF
few	TRBD1	TRBV20-1	TRBJ2-7	TGCAGTGCTAGGGCCCCAGGGGGCTGGTACGAGCAGTACTTC	CSARAPGGWYEQYF
-	-	TRBV6-5	TRBJ2-5	TGTGCCAGCAGTTATGCTGGAGGGACCCAGTACTTC	CASSYAGGTQYF
few	-	TRBV4-2	TRBJ2-7	TGTGCCAGCAGCCAAGCTCGTGGGCCCTACGAGCAGTACTTC	CASSQARGPYEQYF
-	-	TRBV10-3	TRBJ2-3	TGTGCCATCGGTGAGTTTAGCACAGATACGCAGTATTTT	CAIGEFSTDTQYF
-	-	TRBV5-1	TRBJ2-1	TGCGCCAGCAGCTTAGGCCTTATAGCGGTCAATGAGCAGTTCTTC	CASSLGLIAVNEQFF
few	-	TRBV5-6	TRBJ1-1	TGTGCCAGCGGAAGGCCGGGGGTCGACACTGAAGCTTTCTTT	CASGRPGVDTEAFF
few	-	TRBV14	TRBJ2-7	TGTGCCAGCAGCCAAGTCACCGCACGGGGGAGGAACGAGCAGTACTTC	CASSQVTARGRNEQYF
-	TRBD1	TRBV5-1	TRBJ2-1	TGCGCCAGCAGCTCCGCCGGGACAGGGGAAGTGAGGGATGAGCAGTTCTTC	CASSSAGTGEVRDEQFF
once	TRBD2	TRBV5-6	TRBJ2-1	TGTGCCAGCAGCTTGTTTGGCGGGAGGGCGGGCAGGGATGAGCAGTCCTTC	CASSLFGGRAGRDEQSF
-	-	TRBV4-2	TRBJ2-3	TGTGCCAGCAGCCCCCCCGGCAGGCCGCTCCACACAGATACGCAGTATTTT	CASSPPGRPLHTDTQYF
-	TRBD1	TRBV5-5	TRBJ1-1	TGTGCCAGCACGCCCGGGACAGGCGCTCTGGCTTTCTTT	CASTPGTGALAFF
many	-	TRBV20-1	TRBJ2-5	TGCAGTGCTAGAGATCCCAGGGGGGTAGAGACCCAGTACTTC	CSARDPRGVETQYF
-	TRBD1	TRBV7-2	TRBJ2-7	TGTGCCAGCAGCGCCCGGGACAGTACCAGGGAGCAGTACTTC	CASSARDSTREQYF
-	TRBD1	TRBV20-1	TRBJ1-6	TGCAGTGCTAGAGATCTCACCGGGACAGGAAAAAGCTCCCTCCACTTT	CSARDLTGTGKSSLHF
few	-	TRBV10-2	TRBJ1-5	TGCGCCAGCAGTGAGTGGAATCAGCCCCAGCATTTT	CASSEWNQPQHF
-	-	TRBV20-1	TRBJ1-2	TGCAGTGCTAGACACGACAGGAGCCTTCGAAATGGCTACACCTTC	CSARHDRSLRNGYTF
-	TRBD2	TRBV5-1	TRBJ2-2	TGCGCCAGCAACGGAGGACTAGCCCCTTCGAACACCGGGGAGCTGTTTTTT	CASNGGLAPSNTGELFF
-	-	TRBV7-2	TRBJ2-7	TGTGCCAGCAGCTTAGGGACCCCTTCCGGGTACGAGCAGTACTTC	CASSLGTPSGYEQYF
-	-	TRBV7-2	TRBJ2-1	TGTGCCAGCAGCACTTGGACGATCTACAATGAGCAGTTCTTC	CASSTWTIYNEQFF
-	TRBD2	TRBV5-1	TRBJ2-7	TGCGCCAGCAGCTTGGTATTGGCGGGAGAAGACTTC	CASSLVLAGEDF
-	TRBD1	TRBV24-1	TRBJ2-5	TGTGCCACCAGTGGTGGAGGGACAGGGGAAGAGACCCAGTACTTC	CATSGGGTGEETQYF
-	-	TRBV7-9	TRBJ2-1	TGTGCCAGCAGCTCAGTCGTGGCAGGAAGGGATGAGCAGTTCTTC	CASSSVVAGRDEQFF
-	-	TRBV24-1	TRBJ2-2	TGTGCCACCAGTGATTTGGGCGTGTGGCCTAACACCGGGGAGCTGTTTTTT	CATSDLGVWPNTGELFF
-	-	TRBV7-9	TRBJ1-4	TGTGCCAGCAGCTTAGACTCCGGGGGGCGTAAACTGTTTTTT	CASSLDSGGRKLFF
many	-	TRBV3-1	TRBJ2-3	TGTGCCAGCACCAACACAGATACGCAGTATTTT	CASTNTDTQYF
few	-	TRBV28	TRBJ2-3	TGTGCCAGCATCCGGGGTATACCCACAGATACGCAGTATTTT	CASIRGIPTDTQYF
-	TRBD1	TRBV4-1	TRBJ1-2	TGCGCCAGCAGCCAAGACGACAGGGGGGACTATGGCTACACCTTC	CASSQDDRGDYGYTF
-	-	TRBV7-3	TRBJ2-1	TGTCCCAGCAGCTTATTCGGAAGTGAGCAGTTCTTC	CPSSLFGSEQFF
once	TRBD2	TRBV7-9	TRBJ2-7	TGTGCCATAACACGGACTAGTGGAGATCGCCCGGGCTACGAGCAGTACTTC	CAITRTSGDRPGYEQYF
-	TRBD2	TRBV9	TRBJ2-1	TGTGCCAGCAGCCCCCGTCTGCGGGAGGCCTACAATGAGCAGTTCTTC	CASSPRLREAYNEQFF
-	TRBD1	TRBV10-3	TRBJ1-1	TGTGCCATCAGTGGGACAGGGGGCAAGTTTTCCACTGAAGCTTTCTTT	CAISGTGGKFSTEAFF